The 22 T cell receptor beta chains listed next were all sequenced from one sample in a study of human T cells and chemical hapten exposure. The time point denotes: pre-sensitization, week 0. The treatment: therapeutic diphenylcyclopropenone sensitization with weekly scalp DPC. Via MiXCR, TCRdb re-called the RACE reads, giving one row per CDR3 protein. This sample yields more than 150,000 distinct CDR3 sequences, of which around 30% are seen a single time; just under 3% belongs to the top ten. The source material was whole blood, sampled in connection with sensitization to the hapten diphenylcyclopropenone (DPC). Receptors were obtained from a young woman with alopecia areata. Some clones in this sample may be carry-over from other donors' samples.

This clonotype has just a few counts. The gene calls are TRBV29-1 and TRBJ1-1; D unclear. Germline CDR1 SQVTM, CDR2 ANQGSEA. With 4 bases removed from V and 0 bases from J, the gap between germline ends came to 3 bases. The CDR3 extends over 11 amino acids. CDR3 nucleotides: TGCAGCGTTGGTATGAACACTGAAGCTTTCTTT. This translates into CSVGMNTEAFF. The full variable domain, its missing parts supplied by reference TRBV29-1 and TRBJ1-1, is SAVISQKPSRDICQRGTSLTIQCQVDSQVTMMFWYRQQPGQSLTLIATANQGSEATYESGFVIDKFPISRPNLTFSTLTVSNMSPEDSSIYLCSVGMNTEAFFGQGTRLTVV.

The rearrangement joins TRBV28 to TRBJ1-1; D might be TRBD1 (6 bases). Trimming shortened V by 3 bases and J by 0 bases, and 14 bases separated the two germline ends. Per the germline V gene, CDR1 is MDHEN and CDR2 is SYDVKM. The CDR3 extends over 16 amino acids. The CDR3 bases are TGTGCCAGCAGTTTCTCGGGCAGGGGCGTGAACACTGAAGCTTTCTTT. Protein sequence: CASSFSGRGVNTEAFF.

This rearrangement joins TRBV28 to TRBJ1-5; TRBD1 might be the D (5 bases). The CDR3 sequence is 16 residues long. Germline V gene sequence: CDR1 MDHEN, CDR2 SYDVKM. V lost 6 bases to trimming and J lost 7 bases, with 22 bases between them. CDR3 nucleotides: TGTGCCAGCAGGCCTAACGTTGGGGGAGGGGAACAGCCCCAGCATTTT. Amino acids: CASRPNVGGGEQPQHF.

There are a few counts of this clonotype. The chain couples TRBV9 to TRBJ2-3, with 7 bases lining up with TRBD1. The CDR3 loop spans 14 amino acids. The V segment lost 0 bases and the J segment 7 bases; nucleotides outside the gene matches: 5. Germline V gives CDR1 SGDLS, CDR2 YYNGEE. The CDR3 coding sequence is TGTGCCAGCAGCGTAGGCGGACAGGCAAATACGCAGTATTTT. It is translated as CASSVGGQANTQYF.

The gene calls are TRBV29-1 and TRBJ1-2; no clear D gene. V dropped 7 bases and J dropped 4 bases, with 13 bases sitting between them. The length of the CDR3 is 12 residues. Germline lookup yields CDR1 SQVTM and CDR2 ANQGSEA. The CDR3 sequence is CSAKLGGYGYTF. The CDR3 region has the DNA TGCAGCGCAAAACTAGGAGGCTATGGCTACACCTTC.

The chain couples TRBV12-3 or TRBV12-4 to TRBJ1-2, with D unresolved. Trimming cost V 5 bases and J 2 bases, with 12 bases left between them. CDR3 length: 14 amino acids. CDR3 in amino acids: CASSPGRQNYGYTF. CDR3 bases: TGTGCCAGCAGTCCCGGACGGCAGAACTATGGCTACACCTTC.

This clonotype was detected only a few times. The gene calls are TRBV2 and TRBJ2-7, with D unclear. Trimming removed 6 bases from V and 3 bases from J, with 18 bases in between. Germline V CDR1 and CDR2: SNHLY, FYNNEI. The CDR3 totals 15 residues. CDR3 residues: CASSATQSTIYEQYF. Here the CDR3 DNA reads TGTGCCAGCAGCGCTACCCAATCCACTATCTACGAGCAGTACTTC.

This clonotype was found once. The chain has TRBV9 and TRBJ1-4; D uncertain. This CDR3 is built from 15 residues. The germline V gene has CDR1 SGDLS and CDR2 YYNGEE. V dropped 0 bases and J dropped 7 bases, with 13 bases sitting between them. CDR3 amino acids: CASSVDGSLGEKLFF. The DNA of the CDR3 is TGTGCCAGCAGCGTAGATGGCAGTTTAGGTGAAAAACTGTTTTTT.

The CDR3 nucleotides are TGCAGGATCGGGTTAGCTAGCGGGGGAACAGATACGCAGTATTTT. Its translation: CRIGLASGGTDTQYF. This sequence joins TRBV29-1 and TRBJ2-3; 10 bases agree with TRBD2. CDR1 SQVTM and CDR2 ANQGSEA come from the germline V gene. This CDR3 spans 15 amino acids.

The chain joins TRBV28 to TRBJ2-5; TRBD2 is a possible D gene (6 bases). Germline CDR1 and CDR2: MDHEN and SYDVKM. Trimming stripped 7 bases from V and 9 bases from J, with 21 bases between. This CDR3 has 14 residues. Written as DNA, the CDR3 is TGTGCCAGCACCACCCGCACGACGGGAGCGTCCCAGTACTTC. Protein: CASTTRTTGASQYF.

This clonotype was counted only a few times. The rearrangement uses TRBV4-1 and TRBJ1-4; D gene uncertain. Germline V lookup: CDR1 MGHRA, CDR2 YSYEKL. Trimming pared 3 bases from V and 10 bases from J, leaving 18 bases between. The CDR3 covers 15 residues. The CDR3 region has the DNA TGCGCCAGCAGCCACCCAGGAGATCAACGGGGAAAACTGTTTTTT. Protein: CASSHPGDQRGKLFF.

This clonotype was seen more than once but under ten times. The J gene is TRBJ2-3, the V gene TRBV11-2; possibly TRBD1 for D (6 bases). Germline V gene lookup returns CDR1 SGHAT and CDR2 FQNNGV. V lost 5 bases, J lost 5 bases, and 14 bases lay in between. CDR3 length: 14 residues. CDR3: CASSKGTPGDTQYF. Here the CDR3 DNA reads TGTGCCAGCAGCAAAGGGACACCGGGAGATACGCAGTATTTT.

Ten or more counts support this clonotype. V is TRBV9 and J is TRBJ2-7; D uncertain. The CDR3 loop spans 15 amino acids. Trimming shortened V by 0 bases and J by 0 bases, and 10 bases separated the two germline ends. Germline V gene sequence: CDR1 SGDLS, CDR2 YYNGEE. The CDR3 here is CASSVGPDPSYEQYF. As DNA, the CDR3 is TGTGCCAGCAGCGTAGGCCCGGACCCCTCCTACGAGCAGTACTTC.

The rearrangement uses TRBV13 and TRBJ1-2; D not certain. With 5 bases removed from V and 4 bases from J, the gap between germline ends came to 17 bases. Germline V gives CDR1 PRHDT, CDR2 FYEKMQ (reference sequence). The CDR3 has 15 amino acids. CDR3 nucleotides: TGTGCCAGCAGCAGCCCGGACGGCCGAGGCTATGGCTACACCTTC. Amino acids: CASSSPDGRGYGYTF.

CDR3 nucleotides: TGTGCCAGCAGCTTCCAGGGTTCAAAAGAGACCCAGTACTTC. This gives the protein CASSFQGSKETQYF. The gene calls are TRBV7-2 and TRBJ2-5; D might be TRBD1 (5 bases). Germline CDR1 is SGHTA and CDR2 is FQGNSA. Trimming cost V 3 bases and J 3 bases, with 11 bases left between them. The CDR3 spans 14 residues.

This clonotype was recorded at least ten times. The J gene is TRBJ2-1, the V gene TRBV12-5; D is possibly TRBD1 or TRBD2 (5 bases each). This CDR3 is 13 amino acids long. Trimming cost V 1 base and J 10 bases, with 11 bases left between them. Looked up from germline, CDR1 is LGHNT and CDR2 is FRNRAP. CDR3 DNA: TGTGCTAGTGGTTTGGGGGGGAGCATAGAGCAGTTCTTC. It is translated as CASGLGGSIEQFF. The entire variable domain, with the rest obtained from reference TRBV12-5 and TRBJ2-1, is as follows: DARVTQTPRHKVTEMGQEVTMRCQPILGHNTVFWYRQTMMQGLELLAYFRNRAPLDDSGMPKDRFSAEMPDATLATLKIQPSEPRDSAVYFCASGLGGSIEQFFGPGTRLTVL.

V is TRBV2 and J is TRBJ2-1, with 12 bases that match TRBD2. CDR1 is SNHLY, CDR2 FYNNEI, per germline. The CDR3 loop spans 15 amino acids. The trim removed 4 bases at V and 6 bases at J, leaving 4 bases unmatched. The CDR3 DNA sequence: TGTGCCAGCAGTGTCTGGACTAGCGGGGCCAATGAGCAGTTCTTC. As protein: CASSVWTSGANEQFF. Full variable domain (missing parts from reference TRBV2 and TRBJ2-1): EPEVTQTPSHQVTQMGQEVILRCVPISNHLYFYWYRQILGQKVEFLVSFYNNEISEKSEIFDDQFSVERPDGSNFTLKIRSTKLEDSAMYFCASSVWTSGANEQFFGPGTRLTVL.

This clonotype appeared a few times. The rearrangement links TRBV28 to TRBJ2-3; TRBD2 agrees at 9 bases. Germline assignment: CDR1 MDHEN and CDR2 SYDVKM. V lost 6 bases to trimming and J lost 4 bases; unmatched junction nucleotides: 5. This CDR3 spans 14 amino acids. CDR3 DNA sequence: TGTGCCAGCAGCAGGGCGGGGGGGCCAGATACGCAGTATTTT. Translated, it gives CASSRAGGPDTQYF.

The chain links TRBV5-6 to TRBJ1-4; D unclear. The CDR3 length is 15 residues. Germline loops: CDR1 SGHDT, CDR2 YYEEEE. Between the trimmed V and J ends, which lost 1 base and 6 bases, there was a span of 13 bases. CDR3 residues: CASSLSGLDDEKLFF. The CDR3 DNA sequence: TGTGCCAGCAGCTTGTCCGGTCTGGACGATGAAAAACTGTTTTTT.

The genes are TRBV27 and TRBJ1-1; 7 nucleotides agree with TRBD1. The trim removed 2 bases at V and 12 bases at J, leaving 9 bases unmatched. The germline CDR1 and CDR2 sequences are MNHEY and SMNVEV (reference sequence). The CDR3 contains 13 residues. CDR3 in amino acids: CASSLHRGYPSFF. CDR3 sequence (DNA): TGTGCCAGCAGTTTACACAGGGGCTACCCTTCTTTCTTT.

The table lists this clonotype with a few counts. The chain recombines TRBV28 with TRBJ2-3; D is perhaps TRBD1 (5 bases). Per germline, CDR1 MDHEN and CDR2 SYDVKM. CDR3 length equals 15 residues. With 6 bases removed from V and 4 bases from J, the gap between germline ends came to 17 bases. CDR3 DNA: TGTGCCAGCAGAGGTGGGCAGGGAAATTCAGATACGCAGTATTTT. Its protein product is CASRGGQGNSDTQYF. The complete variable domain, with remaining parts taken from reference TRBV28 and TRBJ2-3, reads DVKVTQSSRYLVKRTGEKVFLECVQDMDHENMFWYRQDPGLGLRLIYFSYDVKMKEKGDIPEGYSVSREKKERFSLILESASTNQTSMYLCASRGGQGNSDTQYFGPGTRLTVL.

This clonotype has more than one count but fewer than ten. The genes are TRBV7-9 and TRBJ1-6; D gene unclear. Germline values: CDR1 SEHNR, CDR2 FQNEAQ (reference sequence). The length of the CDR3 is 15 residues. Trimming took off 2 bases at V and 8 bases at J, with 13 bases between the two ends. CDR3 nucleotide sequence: TGTGCCAGCAGCTTAATTGGGTCTGCCGATTCACCCCTCCACTTT. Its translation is CASSLIGSADSPLHF.